The 15 T cell receptor beta chains below come from one sample, sequenced in a study of blood T cell repertoires in COVID-19. Using immunoSEQ multiplex PCR, the repertoire was profiled, and TCRdb retains in-frame clones only, with some absent. This table has some 88,000 clones, about 85% appearing once. Sequencing was performed on peripheral blood. The receptors here all came from a human donor in a cohort sampled during active COVID-19.

This chain connects TRBV18 to TRBJ1-5; D not certain. Per the germline V gene, CDR1 is KGHSH and CDR2 is LQKENI. V was cut by 3 bases and J by 4 bases, with 13 bases left in between. The CDR3 runs to 15 residues. The CDR3 loop is CASSPEGDPNQPQHF. CDR3 DNA: TGTGCCAGCTCACCGGAGGGAGACCCAAATCAGCCCCAGCATTTT. Filled out from reference TRBV18 and TRBJ1-5, the complete variable domain reads NAGVMQNPRHLVRRRGQEARLRCSPMKGHSHVYWYRQLPEEGLKFMVYLQKENIIDESGMPKERFSAEFPKEGPSILRIQQVVRGDSAAYFCASSPEGDPNQPQHFGDGTRLSIL.

The V gene is TRBV5-1, the J gene TRBJ2-5, with 12 bases that match TRBD2. V was clipped by 6 bases and J by 2 bases; unmatched bases: 8. The CDR3 extends over 16 amino acids. CDR1 and CDR2 from the germline V gene are SGHRS and YFSETQ. The CDR3 protein is CASTKGTSGSQETQYF. CDR3 nucleotide sequence: TGCGCCAGCACCAAGGGGACTAGCGGGTCACAAGAGACCCAGTACTTC.

V and J are TRBV27 and TRBJ1-4; D ambiguous. Germline V lookup: CDR1 MNHEY, CDR2 SMNVEV (reference sequence). Deletions cut 5 bases from V and 1 base from J, with 20 bases between. The length of the CDR3 is 18 residues. In nucleotides, the CDR3 is TGTGCCAGCAGTCCGGCGCTGGTGGGCGCGGGAACTAATGAAAAACTGTTTTTT. Its protein is CASSPALVGAGTNEKLFF.

This clone turned up a few times. The V gene is TRBV2, the J gene TRBJ1-5, with TRBD1 identical over 10 bases. Trimming cost V 6 bases and J 2 bases; bases outside gene matches: 1. Germline-derived CDR1 and CDR2 are SNHLY and FYNNEI. The CDR3 length is 14 residues. CDR3 sequence: CASRGTGGNQPQHF. DNA for the CDR3: TGTGCCAGCAGGGGGACAGGGGGCAATCAGCCCCAGCATTTT.

The chain uses TRBV19 and TRBJ2-1, with 9 bases that match TRBD2. The germline gives CDR1 LNHDA, CDR2 SQIVND (reference sequence). V lost 6 bases, J lost 8 bases, and 11 bases stayed unmatched. The CDR3 loop spans 15 amino acids. The CDR3, as DNA: TGTGCCAGTAGCCCCTTGGCGGGGGGGGTGGATGAGCAGTTCTTC. The encoded protein is CASSPLAGGVDEQFF.

This clone was detected once. CDR3 in amino acids: CASSLTGQLGNEQFF. The CDR3 DNA follows: TGCGCCAGCAGCTTGACAGGGCAGTTAGGGAATGAGCAGTTCTTC. The chain uses TRBV5-1 and TRBJ2-1, with D maybe TRBD1 (6 bases). This CDR3 is 15 amino acids long. The germline CDR1 and CDR2 sequences are SGHRS and YFSETQ. V was shortened by 1 base and J by 7 bases, with 15 bases between the two germline ends.

V gene TRBV19 combines with J gene TRBJ1-5; D gene unclear. Germline lookup yields CDR1 LNHDA and CDR2 SQIVND (reference sequence). Trimming pared 7 bases from V and 9 bases from J, leaving 13 bases between. The CDR3 totals 12 residues. The CDR3 DNA sequence: TGTGCCAGTACCAATGGGCTGTCGCCCCAGCATTTT. The encoded protein is CASTNGLSPQHF.

The chain has TRBV29-1 and TRBJ2-5; a weak D match, TRBD2 (5 bases). The V end was cut by 0 bases, the J end by 2 bases, with 19 bases between. Germline V CDR1 and CDR2: SQVTM, ANQGSEA. The CDR3 has 17 amino acids. The CDR3 DNA is TGCAGCGTTGAAGATCGCAGAGGCTTGAGGGAACAAGAGACCCAGTACTTC. Protein product: CSVEDRRGLREQETQYF.

The chain combines TRBV23-1 with TRBJ2-3; 10 positions match TRBD1. TRBV23-1 falls under the ORF class, with uncertain function. V shed 8 bases and J 4 bases; nucleotides not matched to a gene: 9. This CDR3 has 15 residues. The CDR3 sequence: CASHGTGDDPDTQYF. The CDR3 DNA is TGCGCCAGCCATGGGACAGGGGATGATCCAGATACGCAGTATTTT.

This chain joins TRBV5-1 and TRBJ2-3; TRBD2 matches 11 bases. V dropped 1 base and J dropped 4; count of bases not matched to a gene: 5. Germline assignment: CDR1 SGHRS and CDR2 YFSETQ. The CDR3 sequence is 16 residues long. CDR3 loop: CASSLFSGGEADTQYF. The CDR3 DNA is TGCGCCAGCAGCTTGTTTAGCGGGGGGGAGGCAGATACGCAGTATTTT.

This chain joins TRBV6-5 and TRBJ2-1; 10 bases map to TRBD1. The length of the CDR3 is 15 residues. Germline-derived CDR1 and CDR2 are MNHEY and SVGAGI. With 9 bases clipped from V and 4 bases from J, the junction kept 9 bases outside the gene matches. In nucleotides, the CDR3 is TGTGCCAGTACCAGCCGGGACAGGGGATACAATGAGCAGTTCTTC. Translating gives CASTSRDRGYNEQFF.

The gene calls are TRBV24-1 and TRBJ2-5; TRBD1 matches 7 bases. Germline V lookup: CDR1 KGHDR, CDR2 SFDVKD. This CDR3 spans 17 amino acids. The V segment lost 4 bases and the J segment 2 bases; nucleotides outside the gene matches: 12. In nucleotides, the CDR3 is TGTGCCACCAGTGACCCGTCCCGGGACAGTTTTCAAGAGACCCAGTACTTC. It translates to CATSDPSRDSFQETQYF.

The chain joins TRBV7-8 to TRBJ2-7; TRBD2 matches 11 bases. Germline trimming cut 5 bases from V and 4 bases from J; bases unmatched to any gene: 10. There are 16 residues in the CDR3. Germline CDR1 reads SGHVS; CDR2 reads FQNEAQ. In DNA form, the CDR3 reads TGTGCCAGCAGCCAACCAGCGGGACTAGCGGAATACGAGCAGTACTTC. Its protein is CASSQPAGLAEYEQYF.

In its sample, this clone was seen a few times. The J gene is TRBJ2-2, the V gene TRBV18; 7 nucleotides match TRBD1. The V gene end was trimmed by 3 bases and the J gene end by 0 bases; junction bases not matched to a gene: 4. The CDR3 extends over 16 amino acids. The V gene's germline CDR1 is KGHSH and CDR2 LQKENI. CDR3 in DNA: TGTGCCAGCTCACCCGGGACAGAAGCGAACACCGGGGAGCTGTTTTTT. This sequence encodes CASSPGTEANTGELFF.

This chain connects TRBV5-1 to TRBJ2-3, with 10 bases that match TRBD2. Germline V gene lookup returns CDR1 SGHRS and CDR2 YFSETQ. The V gene end was trimmed by 3 bases and the J gene end by 3 bases; junction bases not matched to a gene: 4. The CDR3 length is 15 residues. As DNA, the CDR3 is TGCGCCAGCAGCTCCAGGACTAGCGGTACAGATACGCAGTATTTT. As protein: CASSSRTSGTDTQYF.